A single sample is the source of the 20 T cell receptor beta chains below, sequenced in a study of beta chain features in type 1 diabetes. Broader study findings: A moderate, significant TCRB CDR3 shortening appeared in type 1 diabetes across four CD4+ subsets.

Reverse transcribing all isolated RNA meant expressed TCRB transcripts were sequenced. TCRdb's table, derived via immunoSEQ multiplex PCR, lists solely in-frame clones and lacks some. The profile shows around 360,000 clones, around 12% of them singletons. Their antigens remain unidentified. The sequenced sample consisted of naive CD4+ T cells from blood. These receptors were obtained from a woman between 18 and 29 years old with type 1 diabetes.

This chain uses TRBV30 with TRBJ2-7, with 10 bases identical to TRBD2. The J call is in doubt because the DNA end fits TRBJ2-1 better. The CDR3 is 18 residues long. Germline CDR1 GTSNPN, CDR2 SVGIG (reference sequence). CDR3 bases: TGTGCCTGGAGTTCAGGAGCGGGAGCGGGAGGGTCCTACAATGAGCAGTTCTTC. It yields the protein CAWSSGAGAGGSYNEQFF.

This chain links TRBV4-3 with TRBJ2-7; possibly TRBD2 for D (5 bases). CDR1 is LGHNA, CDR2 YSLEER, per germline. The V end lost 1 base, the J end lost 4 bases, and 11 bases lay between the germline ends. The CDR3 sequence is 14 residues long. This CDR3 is CASSQGRGGYEQYF. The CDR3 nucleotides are TGCGCCAGCAGCCAAGGTCGGGGTGGGTACGAGCAGTACTTC.

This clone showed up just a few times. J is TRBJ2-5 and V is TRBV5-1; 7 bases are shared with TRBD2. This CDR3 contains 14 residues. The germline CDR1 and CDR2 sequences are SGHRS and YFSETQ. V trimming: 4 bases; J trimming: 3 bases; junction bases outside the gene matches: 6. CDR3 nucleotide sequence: TGCGCCAGCAGCGTCCGACTAGCAGAAGAGACCCAGTACTTC. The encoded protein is CASSVRLAEETQYF.

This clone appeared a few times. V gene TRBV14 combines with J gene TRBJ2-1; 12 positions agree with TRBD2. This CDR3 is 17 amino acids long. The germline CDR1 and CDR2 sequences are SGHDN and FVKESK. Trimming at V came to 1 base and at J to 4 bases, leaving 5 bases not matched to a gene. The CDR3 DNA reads TGTGCCAGCAGCCAAGCTACTAGCGGGGGGCGGTACAATGAGCAGTTCTTC. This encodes CASSQATSGGRYNEQFF.

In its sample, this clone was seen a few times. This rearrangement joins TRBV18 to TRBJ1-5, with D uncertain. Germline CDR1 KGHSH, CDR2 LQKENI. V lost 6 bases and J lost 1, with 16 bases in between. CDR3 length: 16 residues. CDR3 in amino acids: CASSEGASLSNQPQHF. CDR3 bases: TGTGCCAGCTCCGAGGGAGCCAGTTTGAGCAATCAGCCCCAGCATTTT.

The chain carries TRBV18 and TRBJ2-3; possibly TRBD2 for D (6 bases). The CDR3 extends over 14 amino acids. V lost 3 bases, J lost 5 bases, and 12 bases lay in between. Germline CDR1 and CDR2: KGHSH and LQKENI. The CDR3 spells CASSPRLELDTQYF. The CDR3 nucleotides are TGTGCCAGCTCACCGCGACTAGAGCTAGATACGCAGTATTTT.

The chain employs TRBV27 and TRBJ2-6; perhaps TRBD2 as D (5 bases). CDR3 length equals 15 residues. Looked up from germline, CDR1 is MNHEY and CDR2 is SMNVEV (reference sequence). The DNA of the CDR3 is TGTGCAGCAGGAGGCGGCCCCTCTGGGGCCAACGTCCTGACTTTC. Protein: CAAGGGPSGANVLTF.

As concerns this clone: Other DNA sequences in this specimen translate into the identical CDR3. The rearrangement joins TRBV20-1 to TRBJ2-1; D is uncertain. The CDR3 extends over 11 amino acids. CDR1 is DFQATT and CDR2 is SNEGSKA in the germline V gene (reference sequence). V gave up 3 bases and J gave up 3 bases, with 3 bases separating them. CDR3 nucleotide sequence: TGCAGTGCTAGCGGCTACAATGAGCAGTTCTTC. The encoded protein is CSASGYNEQFF.

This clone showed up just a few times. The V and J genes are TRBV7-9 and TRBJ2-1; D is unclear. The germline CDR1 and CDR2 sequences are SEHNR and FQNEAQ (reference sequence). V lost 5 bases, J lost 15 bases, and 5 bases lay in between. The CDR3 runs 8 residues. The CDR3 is CASSPVFF. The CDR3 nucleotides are TGTGCCAGCAGCCCTGTGTTCTTC.

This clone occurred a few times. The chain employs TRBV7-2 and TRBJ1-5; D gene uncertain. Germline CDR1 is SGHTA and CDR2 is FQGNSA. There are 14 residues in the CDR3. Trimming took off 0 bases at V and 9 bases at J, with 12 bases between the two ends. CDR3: CASSLAHEEGPQHF. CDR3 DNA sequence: TGTGCCAGCAGCTTAGCGCACGAGGAAGGGCCCCAGCATTTT.

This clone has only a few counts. CDR3 nucleotide sequence: TGTGCCACTTGGGAGGGCAGGGCGTCTGGCGAGCAGTACTTC. Protein: CATWEGRASGEQYF. The chain combines TRBV2 with TRBJ2-7; TRBD2 aligns across 7 bases. CDR1 is SNHLY and CDR2 is FYNNEI in the germline V gene. The V gene end was trimmed by 10 bases and the J gene end by 6 bases; junction bases not matched to a gene: 15. The CDR3 runs to 14 residues.

CDR3: CASSFRDEQYF. The DNA for the CDR3 is TGTGCCAGCAGCTTTCGTGACGAGCAGTACTTC. The chain joins TRBV5-4 to TRBJ2-7; D remains unclear. V lost 2 bases and J 5 bases, leaving 5 bases between the germline ends. The CDR3 sequence is 11 residues long. Germline lookup yields CDR1 SGHNT and CDR2 YYREEE (reference sequence).

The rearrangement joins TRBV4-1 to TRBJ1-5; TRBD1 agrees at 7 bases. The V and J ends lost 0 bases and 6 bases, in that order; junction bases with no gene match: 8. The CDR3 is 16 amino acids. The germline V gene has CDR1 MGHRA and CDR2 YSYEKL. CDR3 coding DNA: TGCGCCAGCAGCCAAGACCGGACAGGCCGAGGTCAGCCCCAGCATTTT. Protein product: CASSQDRTGRGQPQHF.

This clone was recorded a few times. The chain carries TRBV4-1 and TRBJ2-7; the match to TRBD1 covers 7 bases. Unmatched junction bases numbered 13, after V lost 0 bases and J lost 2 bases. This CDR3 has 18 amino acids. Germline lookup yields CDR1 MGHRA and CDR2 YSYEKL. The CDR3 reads CASSQETPTGTEPYEQYF. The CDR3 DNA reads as TGCGCCAGCAGCCAAGAAACACCAACCGGGACAGAACCCTACGAGCAGTACTTC.

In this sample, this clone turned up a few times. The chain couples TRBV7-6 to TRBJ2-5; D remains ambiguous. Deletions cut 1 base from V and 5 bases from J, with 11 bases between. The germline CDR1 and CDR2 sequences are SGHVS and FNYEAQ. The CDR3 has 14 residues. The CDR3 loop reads CASSLGVVSETQYF. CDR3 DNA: TGTGCCAGCAGCTTAGGAGTTGTATCGGAGACCCAGTACTTC.

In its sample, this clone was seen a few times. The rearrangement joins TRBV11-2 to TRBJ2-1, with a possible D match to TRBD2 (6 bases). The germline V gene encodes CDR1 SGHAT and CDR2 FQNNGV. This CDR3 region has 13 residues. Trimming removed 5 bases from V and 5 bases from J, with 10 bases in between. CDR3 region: CASSPGTHNEQFF. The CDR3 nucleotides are TGTGCCAGCAGCCCCGGGACTCACAATGAGCAGTTCTTC.

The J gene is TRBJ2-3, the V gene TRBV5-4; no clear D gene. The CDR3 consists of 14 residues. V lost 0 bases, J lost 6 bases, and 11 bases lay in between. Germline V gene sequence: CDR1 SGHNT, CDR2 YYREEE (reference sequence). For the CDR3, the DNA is TGTGCCAGCAGCTTGGGTAGTTATTGGGATACGCAGTATTTT. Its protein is CASSLGSYWDTQYF.

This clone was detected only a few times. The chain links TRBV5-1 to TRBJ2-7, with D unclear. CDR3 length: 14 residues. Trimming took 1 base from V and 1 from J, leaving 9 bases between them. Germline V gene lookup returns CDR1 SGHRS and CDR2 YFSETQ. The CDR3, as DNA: TGCGCCAGCAGCTTGTTTCAGGCATCCTACGAGCAGTACTTC. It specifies CASSLFQASYEQYF.

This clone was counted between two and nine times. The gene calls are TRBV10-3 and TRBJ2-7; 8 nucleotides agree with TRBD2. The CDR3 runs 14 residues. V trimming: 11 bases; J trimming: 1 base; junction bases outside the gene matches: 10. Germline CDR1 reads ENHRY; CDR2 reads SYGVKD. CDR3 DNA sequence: TGTGCCTCCGGAGCGGGAGAGAAGTCCTACGAGCAGTACTTC. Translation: CASGAGEKSYEQYF.

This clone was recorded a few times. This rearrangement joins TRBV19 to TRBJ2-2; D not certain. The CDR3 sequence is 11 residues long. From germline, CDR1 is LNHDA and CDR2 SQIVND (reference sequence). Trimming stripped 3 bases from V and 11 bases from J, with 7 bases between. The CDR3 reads CASSIGRELFF. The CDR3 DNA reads TGTGCCAGTAGTATTGGCCGAGAGCTGTTTTTT.